The 27 T cell receptor beta chains given below trace back to one sample, sequenced in a study of CD4+ T cells in melanoma. Sequenced by immunoSEQ multiplex PCR; TCRdb stores in-frame clones only, minus some. The sample yields approximately 16,000 clones, 60% to 80% seen once. Sequencing used cells from a culture (not recorded whether cultured in vitro). The receptor source for this set is a human donor with melanoma.

This chain links TRBV13 with TRBJ1-5; the D is unclear. CDR1 is PRHDT, CDR2 FYEKMQ, per germline (reference sequence). Trimming took off 0 bases at V and 5 bases at J, with 11 bases between the two ends. CDR3 length: 15 amino acids. The CDR3 reads CASSLGRGSDQPQHF. Here the CDR3 DNA reads TGTGCCAGCAGCTTAGGCCGCGGTTCGGATCAGCCCCAGCATTTT.

V and J are TRBV7-9 and TRBJ2-7; D might be TRBD1 (6 bases). The CDR3 has 12 amino acids. The germline gives CDR1 SEHNR, CDR2 FQNEAQ (reference sequence). The V and J ends lost 4 bases and 7 bases respectively, with 11 bases between them. The CDR3 DNA is TGTGCCAGCAGCTCCCAGGGGAGAGAGCAGTACTTC. Residues: CASSSQGREQYF.

The chain carries TRBV6-6 and TRBJ2-7, with D perhaps assigned TRBD1 or TRBD2 (6 bases each). Germline V gives CDR1 MNHNY, CDR2 SVGAGI (reference sequence). Trimming cost V 2 bases and J 3 bases, with 14 bases left between them. CDR3 length equals 15 residues. CDR3: CASSYGGGGFYEQYF. The CDR3, as DNA: TGTGCCAGCAGTTACGGCGGAGGGGGATTCTACGAGCAGTACTTC.

The CDR3 sequence: CASSLVPGWRDMPKGANVLTF. CDR3 bases: TGTGCCAGCAGCTTAGTCCCCGGGTGGCGGGACATGCCTAAGGGGGCCAACGTCCTGACTTTC. The V gene is TRBV7-8, the J gene TRBJ2-6; D is possibly TRBD1 or TRBD2 (6 bases each). Germline V gene sequence: CDR1 SGHVS, CDR2 FQNEAQ. The CDR3 covers 21 residues. V was cut by 1 base and J by 4 bases, with 26 bases left in between.

The chain couples TRBV11-2 to TRBJ2-1; D may be TRBD1 or TRBD2 (5 bases each). With 3 bases removed from V and 5 bases from J, the gap between germline ends came to 20 bases. CDR1 and CDR2 from the germline V gene are SGHAT and FQNNGV. CDR3 size: 17 residues. The CDR3 protein is CASSFGASRFVDNEQFF. DNA for the CDR3: TGTGCCAGCAGCTTCGGGGCTAGTAGGTTCGTAGACAATGAGCAGTTCTTC.

The CDR3 spells CASSLQGTGELFF. The DNA of the CDR3 is TGTGCCAGCAGCTTGCAGGGAACCGGGGAGCTGTTTTTT. The J gene is TRBJ2-2, the V gene TRBV7-9, with D perhaps matching TRBD1 (5 bases). CDR3 length: 13 amino acids. The V and J ends lost 3 bases and 5 bases respectively, with 7 bases between them. In germline, CDR1 is SEHNR, CDR2 FQNEAQ (reference sequence). Supplemented by reference TRBV7-9 and TRBJ2-2, the full variable domain reads DTGVSQNPRHKITKRGQNVTFRCDPISEHNRLYWYRQTLGQGPEFLTYFQNEAQLEKSRLLSDRFSAERPKGSFSTLEIQRTEQGDSAMYLCASSLQGTGELFFGEGSRLTVL.

The CDR3 protein is CATSRDISGGRRRGEKLFF. CDR3 DNA sequence: TGTGCCACCAGCAGAGATATCTCAGGGGGCAGAAGGAGAGGTGAAAAACTGTTTTTT. The chain employs TRBV15 and TRBJ1-4, with TRBD1 identical over 8 bases. With V trimmed by 0 bases and J by 7 bases, 16 bases remained unmatched. Per the germline V gene, CDR1 is LNHNV and CDR2 is YYDKDF (reference sequence). The CDR3 spans 19 residues.

This chain joins TRBV10-3 and TRBJ2-7; tentatively, D is TRBD1 (6 bases). V gave up 11 bases and J gave up 3 bases, with 14 bases separating them. This CDR3 has 12 residues. Germline CDR1 ENHRY, CDR2 SYGVKD. The CDR3 region is CASRTENYEQYF. The CDR3 nucleotides read TGTGCCTCAAGGACAGAGAACTACGAGCAGTACTTC.

The V call is TRBV7-9, the J call TRBJ2-3; D is perhaps TRBD2 (6 bases). Trimming cost V 1 base and J 2 bases, with 13 bases left between them. The CDR3 loop spans 16 amino acids. The germline gives CDR1 SEHNR, CDR2 FQNEAQ (reference sequence). The CDR3 sequence: CASSLGSSALTDTQYF. The CDR3 DNA sequence: TGTGCCAGCAGCTTAGGGTCTAGCGCTCTCACAGATACGCAGTATTTT.

The rearrangement uses TRBV6-5 and TRBJ2-7, with D possibly being TRBD2 (5 bases). Deletions cut 0 bases from V and 4 bases from J, with 10 bases between. CDR1 MNHEY and CDR2 SVGAGI come from the germline V gene. The CDR3 extends over 14 amino acids. As DNA, the CDR3 is TGTGCCAGCAGTTACTCGAACGAGGGTTACGAGCAGTACTTC. Its translation: CASSYSNEGYEQYF.

V gene TRBV19 combines with J gene TRBJ1-2; 7 positions agree with TRBD1. Germline V gives CDR1 LNHDA, CDR2 SQIVND (reference sequence). This CDR3 is 16 amino acids long. Trimming at V came to 4 bases and at J to 4 bases, leaving 12 bases not matched to a gene. CDR3 coding DNA: TGTGCCAGTAGTAGAAGGCGACAGGGATACTTCTATGGCTACACCTTC. It yields the protein CASSRRRQGYFYGYTF.

The chain links TRBV6-6 to TRBJ2-7, with TRBD1 matching over 9 bases. The CDR3 extends over 14 amino acids. Trimming at V came to 4 bases and at J to 6 bases, leaving 7 bases not matched to a gene. From germline, CDR1 is MNHNY and CDR2 SVGAGI (reference sequence). CDR3 bases: TGTGCCAGCAGTTCGCCGGGACAGGGAACCGAGCAGTACTTC. It encodes CASSSPGQGTEQYF.

This chain uses TRBV19 with TRBJ1-2; 9 bases are a match to TRBD1. CDR1 is LNHDA and CDR2 is SQIVND in the germline V gene (reference sequence). The CDR3 covers 13 residues. With V trimmed by 9 bases and J by 6 bases, 8 bases remained unmatched. The CDR3 DNA is TGTGCCAGCAAGGGACAGGGACTAGATGGCTACACCTTC. Protein product: CASKGQGLDGYTF.

The genes are TRBV30 and TRBJ1-1; perhaps TRBD1 as D (5 bases). Germline CDR1 is GTSNPN and CDR2 is SVGIG (reference sequence). This CDR3 has 14 residues. The V and J ends lost 2 bases and 11 bases respectively, with 21 bases between them. For the CDR3, the DNA is TGTGCCTGGAGTCTAGAAAGGAGGGGAGGGAATGCTTTCTTT. Translating gives CAWSLERRGGNAFF. Drawing the rest from reference TRBV30 and TRBJ1-1, the complete variable domain is SQTIHQWPATLVQPVGSPLSLECTVEGTSNPNLYWYRQAAGRGLQLLFYSVGIGQISSEVPQNLSASRPQDRQFILSSKKLLLSDSGFYLCAWSLERRGGNAFFGQGTRLTVV.

J is TRBJ2-7 and V is TRBV4-1; 9 bases are a match to TRBD1. CDR1 MGHRA and CDR2 YSYEKL come from the germline V gene. The CDR3 extends over 15 amino acids. After removal of 1 base from V and 6 bases from J, the junction contained 7 bases not matched to a gene. CDR3 nucleotides: TGCGCCAGCAGCCAAGTTGGGACAGGGCGTCGCGAGCAGTACTTC. It codes for CASSQVGTGRREQYF.

This clone occurred a few times. This chain uses TRBV6-6 with TRBJ1-2, with TRBD1 matching 7 bases. V lost 6 bases and J lost 4; bases outside the gene matches: 11. The germline V gene encodes CDR1 MNHNY and CDR2 SVGAGI (reference sequence). This CDR3 is 15 amino acids long. The CDR3, as DNA: TGTGCCAGCAGCCAGACCCGGGACAGCGTCTATGGCTACACCTTC. This codes for CASSQTRDSVYGYTF.

The chain is built from TRBV5-1 and TRBJ2-2, with a possible D match to TRBD2 (5 bases). CDR3 size: 14 residues. Germline CDR1 is SGHRS and CDR2 is YFSETQ. V was cut by 1 base and J by 6 bases, with 10 bases left in between. The CDR3 sequence: CASSLNQRAGELFF. The CDR3 DNA reads TGCGCCAGCAGCTTGAACCAGAGGGCCGGGGAGCTGTTTTTT.

V gene TRBV4-1 combines with J gene TRBJ1-2, with D maybe TRBD1 (5 bases). CDR1 and CDR2 (germline): MGHRA, YSYEKL. V was trimmed by 7 bases and J by 0 bases, leaving 12 bases between them. This CDR3 has 14 amino acids. The CDR3, as DNA: TGCGCCAGCAAAGGGACTCTGGCTAACTATGGCTACACCTTC. Translating it yields CASKGTLANYGYTF.

The chain is built from TRBV5-1 and TRBJ1-5; the match to TRBD1 covers 7 bases. Germline-derived CDR1 and CDR2 are SGHRS and YFSETQ. The trim removed 4 bases at V and 7 bases at J, leaving 11 bases unmatched. This CDR3 comprises 15 residues. This CDR3 reads CASSERGGGEQPQHF. CDR3 sequence (DNA): TGCGCCAGCAGCGAGCGTGGAGGGGGCGAGCAGCCCCAGCATTTT.

This chain connects TRBV7-6 to TRBJ2-7, with TRBD2 identical over 9 bases. The CDR3 contains 16 residues. V lost 0 bases and J lost 3; bases outside the gene matches: 6. Germline V CDR1 and CDR2: SGHVS, FNYEAQ. The CDR3 region has the DNA TGTGCCAGCAGCTTAGCTGGGCGGGGGGGAGTCTACGAGCAGTACTTC. This translates into CASSLAGRGGVYEQYF.

CDR3 nucleotides: TGTGCCAGTATAGGGGACAGGGGGCAATCTGGAAACACCATATATTTT. Translated: CASIGDRGQSGNTIYF. The gene calls are TRBV19 and TRBJ1-3; 12 bases match TRBD1. The CDR3 sequence is 16 residues long. Unmatched junction bases numbered 5, after V lost 7 bases and J lost 1 base. The germline CDR1 and CDR2 sequences are LNHDA and SQIVND (reference sequence).

The chain employs TRBV29-1 and TRBJ2-1; TRBD2 matches 9 bases. The CDR3 totals 17 residues. Germline CDR1 is SQVTM and CDR2 is ANQGSEA. V lost 4 bases and J lost 8; bases outside the gene matches: 18. The CDR3 sequence: CSVVGAGGPSPPDEQFF. CDR3 nucleotide sequence: TGCAGCGTTGTAGGGGCGGGGGGGCCTTCGCCCCCCGATGAGCAGTTCTTC.

V and J are TRBV5-6 and TRBJ1-6; TRBD1 might be the D (5 bases). V lost 4 bases, J lost 0 bases, and 20 bases lay in between. CDR3 size: 19 residues. Germline CDR1 reads SGHDT; CDR2 reads YYEEEE. CDR3 sequence (DNA): TGTGCCAGCAGCGGGAGATCATCGGGACTCACCTCCTATAATTCACCCCTCCACTTT. It yields the protein CASSGRSSGLTSYNSPLHF.

J is TRBJ2-3 and V is TRBV5-4, with 7 positions matching TRBD1. This CDR3 has 14 amino acids. The germline V gene has CDR1 SGHNT and CDR2 YYREEE (reference sequence). Losses at the gene ends were 10 bases for V and 2 bases for J; bases not matched to a gene: 10. CDR3 sequence (DNA): TGTGCCCTACGGTCGGGGACAGACACAGATACGCAGTATTTT. Translated, it gives CALRSGTDTDTQYF.

The gene calls are TRBV10-3 and TRBJ1-2, with D uncertain. Looked up from germline, CDR1 is ENHRY and CDR2 is SYGVKD. The CDR3 is 12 residues long. V was shortened by 6 bases and J by 3 bases, with 8 bases between the two germline ends. CDR3 nucleotides: TGTGCCATCAGCCCTGGGGACTATGGCTACACCTTC. Protein: CAISPGDYGYTF.

The gene calls are TRBV7-9 and TRBJ2-3; D call uncertain. The CDR3 has 13 amino acids. The germline CDR1 and CDR2 sequences are SEHNR and FQNEAQ (reference sequence). V was shortened by 1 base and J by 8 bases, with 10 bases between the two germline ends. The DNA of the CDR3 is TGTGCCAGCAGCTTAGGGGTTACGGTTACGCAGTATTTT. Encoded protein: CASSLGVTVTQYF.

The table lists this clone with a few counts. V is TRBV11-2 and J is TRBJ1-1, with D unclear. The CDR3 is made up of 15 amino acids. The V gene lost 0 bases and the J gene lost 0 bases, with 8 bases spanning the gap. CDR1 is SGHAT, CDR2 FQNNGV, per germline. The CDR3 coding sequence is TGTGCCAGCAGCTTAGATCCGGCGATGAACACTGAAGCTTTCTTT. Encoded protein: CASSLDPAMNTEAFF.